Below, 21 T cell receptor beta chains from the same sample are listed, as sequenced in a study of T cell clonality in common variable immunodeficiency. General study findings and limits: Reportedly, TCR beta sequences from common variable immunodeficiency showed fewer deletions and N-nucleotide insertions.

Here immunoSEQ multiplex PCR was the method, and the copy in TCRdb shows in-frame clones only, minus some. Recorded here are tens of thousands of clones, none singletons. Which antigens these TCRs recognize remains unknown. Sequenced input: peripheral blood mononuclear cells. These receptors were taken from a human donor with common variable immunodeficiency.

Details on this clone: From the germline J gene comes the end of the CDR3, since the read stops 3 residues before it. The chain is built from TRBV19 and TRBJ2-4; possible D gene TRBD1, 6 bases. Germline V gene data show CDR1 as LNHDA and CDR2 as SQIVND (reference sequence). This CDR3 has 13 amino acids. Here the CDR3 reads CASSIDWGQVQYF. CDR3 DNA, as far as it was read: TGTGCCAGTAGTATAGATTGGGGGCAGGTT.

This clone was counted at least ten times. The sequenced fragment ends 3 residues before the CDR3 boundary, so the rest is inferred from the germline J gene. The rearrangement links TRBV19 to TRBJ2-3; 9 bases match TRBD2. The CDR3 spans 16 residues. V was clipped by 5 bases and J by 7 bases; unmatched bases: 13. Germline V gene sequence: CDR1 LNHDA, CDR2 SQIVND (reference sequence). CDR3 residues: CASSSPGLAETYTQYF. The CDR3 bases that were read are TGTGCCAGTAGTTCCCCGGGACTAGCTGAGACATATACG.

On this clone: The read stops 3 residues short of the end of the CDR3; the missing end is completed from the germline J gene. The rearrangement links TRBV2 to TRBJ1-2; D ambiguous. This CDR3 is built from 13 residues. Germline CDR1 SNHLY, CDR2 FYNNEI. The sequenced CDR3 bases are TGTGCCAGCAGTGAAGCCGGGGTGGGGGGC. Its protein product is CASSEAGVGG. The full CDR3 sequence reads CASSEAGVGGYTF.

This clone was seen many times. The observed sequence ends 3 residues before the CDR3 terminus, with the missing tail filled in from the germline J gene. V usage is TRBV30 and J usage is TRBJ1-3; D is unresolved. Germline V gene lookup returns CDR1 GTSNPN and CDR2 SVGIG (reference sequence). Trimming pared 3 bases from V and 7 bases from J, leaving 10 bases between. CDR3 length: 12 amino acids. The CDR3 is CAWSTLGNTIYF. The sequenced part of the CDR3 DNA is TGTGCCTGGAGCACCCTCGGGAACACC.

The sample holds many counts of this clone. From the germline J gene comes the end of the CDR3, since the read stops 3 residues before it. V gene TRBV2 combines with J gene TRBJ2-1; 8 bases map to TRBD1. The CDR3 covers 14 residues. J was trimmed by 9 bases and V by 5 bases; bases with no gene match: 9. Germline CDR1 is SNHLY and CDR2 is FYNNEI. CDR3 DNA (partial): TGTGCCAGCAGTATCCGCCAGGGGGCGGGTGAG. It translates to CASSIRQGAGE. The whole CDR3 region reads CASSIRQGAGEQFF.

This clone was seen at least ten times. The read ends 3 residues before the CDR3 terminus; that terminus is restored from the germline J gene. The V gene is TRBV19, the J gene TRBJ1-1, with TRBD1 matching over 7 bases. The ends lost 3 bases at V and 4 bases at J; junction bases unmatched: 5. Germline V gene lookup returns CDR1 LNHDA and CDR2 SQIVND (reference sequence). The CDR3 is made up of 14 amino acids. Here the CDR3 reads CASSIKGAATEAFF. Incomplete CDR3 DNA: TGTGCCAGTAGTATTAAGGGGGCGGCCACTGAA. Looking up the rest from reference TRBV19 and TRBJ1-1 gives the full variable domain: DGGITQSPKYLFRKEGQNVTLSCEQNLNHDAMYWYRQDPGQGLRLIYYSQIVNDFQKGDIAEGYSVSREKKESFPLTVTSAQKNPTAFYLCASSIKGAATEAFFGQGTRLTVV.

This clone was recorded many times. The CDR3 end falls 3 residues outside the read, so it is completed with the germline J gene. The chain combines TRBV14 with TRBJ2-7; D is undetermined. Germline CDR1 reads SGHDN; CDR2 reads FVKESK. The ends were cut back, 1 base at V and 6 bases at J, with 10 bases in the middle. The CDR3 is 13 amino acids. Incomplete CDR3 DNA: TGTGCCAGCAGCCAAGTCAAAACGGGCGAG. Translation: CASSQVKTGE. The CDR3 in full is CASSQVKTGEQYF.

Points on this clone: The read halts 3 residues ahead of the CDR3 end, with the missing end drawn from the germline J gene. The same CDR3 is also encoded by other DNA sequences in this sample. V usage is TRBV30 and J usage is TRBJ1-2; 11 bases map to TRBD1. Germline V lookup: CDR1 GTSNPN, CDR2 SVGIG (reference sequence). The CDR3 contains 13 residues. Trimming at V came to 5 bases and at J to 7 bases, leaving 6 bases not matched to a gene. CDR3 loop: CAWAGQGGLGYTF. Incomplete CDR3 DNA: TGTGCCTGGGCGGGACAGGGGGGGCTTGGC.

About this clone: From the germline J gene comes the end of the CDR3, since the read stops 3 residues before it. The rearrangement uses TRBV5-1 and TRBJ2-7, with 11 bases matching TRBD1. From germline, CDR1 is SGHRS and CDR2 YFSETQ. J gave up 4 bases and V 1 base, and 1 base lay outside the gene matches. The CDR3 extends over 14 amino acids. CDR3 DNA, as far as it was read: TGCGCCAGCAGCTTGTGGGACAGGGGGTACGAG. Translating gives CASSLWDRGYE. The full CDR3 protein reads CASSLWDRGYEQYF.

Regarding this clone: The read stops 3 residues short of the end of the CDR3; the missing end is completed from the germline J gene. The rearrangement joins TRBV10-1 to TRBJ2-5; D ambiguous. CDR3 length: 14 amino acids. Trimming took 0 bases from V and 3 from J, leaving 8 bases between them. Germline-derived CDR1 and CDR2 are WNHNN and SYGVQD (reference sequence). The covered CDR3 bases are TGCGCCAGCAGTGAGTCGGGCTTAGAAGAGACC. Translated, it gives CASSESGLEET. The whole CDR3 sequence reads CASSESGLEETQYF.

The CDR3 DNA, read in part, is TGTGCCAGCAGCTTAGAGCCTAGCGGGAGTAATGAG. Translation gives CASSLEPSGSNE. The entire CDR3 protein reads CASSLEPSGSNEQFF. The rearrangement joins TRBV7-9 to TRBJ2-1; 10 bases agree with TRBD2. Read sequence stops 3 residues before the CDR3 end, and the germline J gene provides the missing end. CDR3 length equals 15 residues. J was trimmed by 7 bases and V by 1 base; bases with no gene match: 4. CDR1 is SEHNR, CDR2 FQNEAQ, per germline (reference sequence).

This clone occurred a few times. The missing CDR3 end, 3 residues past where the read stops, is filled in from the germline J gene. V gene TRBV7-6 combines with J gene TRBJ2-7, with D unclear. The CDR3 sequence is 15 residues long. Germline-derived CDR1 and CDR2 are SGHVS and FNYEAQ. V dropped 5 bases and J dropped 4 bases, with 18 bases sitting between them. CDR3 DNA (partial): TGTGCCAGCAGCCCCCGACCCGGCGGCCTTTACGAG. Protein sequence: CASSPRPGGLYE. The whole CDR3 reads CASSPRPGGLYEQYF.

This clone came up many times. The CDR3 end is not reached by the read, which stops 3 residues before it; the germline J gene fills it in. The rearrangement links TRBV18 to TRBJ2-7; D may be TRBD1 (5 bases). The ends were cut back, 6 bases at V and 5 bases at J, with 20 bases in the middle. Germline CDR1 is KGHSH and CDR2 is LQKENI. This CDR3 has 15 residues. The covered CDR3 bases are TGTGCCAGCTCCGCTTTGGGGCAGGTGGGGAACGAG. Translating gives CASSALGQVGNE. In full, the CDR3 is CASSALGQVGNEQYF.

The sequenced CDR3 bases are TGTGCCAGCAGCTTGGGGGCTAGCGGGTTCTACGAG. Its translation: CASSLGASGFYE. The entire CDR3 sequence reads CASSLGASGFYEQYF. The chain uses TRBV5-4 and TRBJ2-7, with 8 bases lining up with TRBD2. The read terminates 3 residues before the CDR3 end, so the remaining end is supplied by the germline J gene. V lost 0 bases, J lost 3 bases, and 5 bases stayed unmatched. This CDR3 contains 15 residues. Per the germline V gene, CDR1 is SGHNT and CDR2 is YYREEE (reference sequence).

This clone was counted ten times or more. The DNA ends 3 residues before the CDR3 does, and the rest of the CDR3 is filled in from the germline J gene. The gene calls are TRBV29-1 and TRBJ2-1; D is tentatively TRBD1 or TRBD2 (5 bases each). Germline V gene lookup returns CDR1 SQVTM and CDR2 ANQGSEA. V lost 4 bases and J 6 bases, leaving 19 bases between the germline ends. This CDR3 is built from 15 residues. The CDR3 region is CSVGRWQGEGNEQFF. The DNA read from the CDR3 is TGCAGCGTTGGTCGGTGGCAGGGAGAGGGCAATGAG.

This clone has only a few counts. The observed sequence ends 3 residues before the CDR3 terminus, with the missing tail filled in from the germline J gene. The chain employs TRBV6-2 or TRBV6-3 and TRBJ1-5; 8 positions agree with TRBD1. Germline lookup yields CDR1 MNHEY and CDR2 SVGEGT. This CDR3 has 16 amino acids. V shed 6 bases and J 4 bases; nucleotides not matched to a gene: 11. This CDR3 reads CASRTWTGPNNQPQHF. CDR3 DNA, as far as it was read: TGTGCCAGCAGAACCTGGACAGGGCCTAATAATCAGCCC.

Many counts were recorded for this clone. The read finishes 3 residues shy of the CDR3 end, and the germline J gene is used to complete it. The V call is TRBV30, the J call TRBJ1-1; D is unclear. Germline values: CDR1 GTSNPN, CDR2 SVGIG (reference sequence). The CDR3 extends over 10 amino acids. The covered CDR3 bases are TGTGCCTGGGGCCCCCCCGAA. It yields the protein CAWGPPE. The full CDR3 reads CAWGPPEAFF.

This clone was observed a handful of times. The sequence runs out 3 residues before the end of the CDR3; the remainder is reconstructed from the germline J gene. The chain couples TRBV2 to TRBJ2-7; D is possibly TRBD2 (5 bases). Germline CDR1 SNHLY, CDR2 FYNNEI. This CDR3 is built from 13 residues. V lost 7 bases to trimming and J lost 2 bases, with 12 bases between them. CDR3 bases read: TGTGCCAGCATCAGGCGGGCAGCCTACGAG. Translation: CASIRRAAYE. The complete CDR3 reads CASIRRAAYEQYF. The whole variable domain, remainder taken from reference TRBV2 and TRBJ2-7, is EPEVTQTPSHQVTQMGQEVILRCVPISNHLYFYWYRQILGQKVEFLVSFYNNEISEKSEIFDDQFSVERPDGSNFTLKIRSTKLEDSAMYFCASIRRAAYEQYFGPGTRLTVT.

The sample holds many counts of this clone. The read terminates 3 residues before the CDR3 end, so the remaining end is supplied by the germline J gene. This chain joins TRBV18 and TRBJ1-1; tentative D call: TRBD1 (5 bases). The V and J ends lost 2 bases and 0 bases respectively, with 19 bases between them. The CDR3 spans 18 residues. Germline loops: CDR1 KGHSH, CDR2 LQKENI. CDR3 DNA (partial): TGTGCCAGCTCACCAACCTCCTTTGACAGTTACATGAACACTGAA. Translation gives CASSPTSFDSYMNTE. The full CDR3 protein reads CASSPTSFDSYMNTEAFF.

Concerning this clone: The read comes to an end 3 residues before the CDR3 does, leaving the germline J gene to fill in the end. This chain links TRBV18 with TRBJ2-3; 10 bases are shared with TRBD2. V dropped 6 bases and J dropped 1; count of bases not matched to a gene: 7. Germline values: CDR1 KGHSH, CDR2 LQKENI. This CDR3 comprises 16 residues. The CDR3 DNA, read in part, is TGTGCCAGCTCCCGGACTAGCGGCGGCGGCACAGATACG. Amino acid sequence: CASSRTSGGGTDT. In full, the CDR3 is CASSRTSGGGTDTQYF. Filled out from reference TRBV18 and TRBJ2-3, the complete variable domain reads NAGVMQNPRHLVRRRGQEARLRCSPMKGHSHVYWYRQLPEEGLKFMVYLQKENIIDESGMPKERFSAEFPKEGPSILRIQQVVRGDSAAYFCASSRTSGGGTDTQYFGPGTRLTVL.

This clone was seen many times. The CDR3 extends 3 residues past the end of the read, so its final part is completed from the germline J gene. This rearrangement joins TRBV5-6 to TRBJ2-5, with a tentative D call TRBD1 (6 bases). V was pared by 4 bases and J by 5 bases, with 12 bases between. Germline loops: CDR1 SGHDT, CDR2 YYEEEE. The length of the CDR3 is 13 residues. CDR3 bases read: TGTGCCAGCAGCCCTACAGGGAAGGAGACC. Its protein product is CASSPTGKET. The entire CDR3 reads CASSPTGKETQYF.